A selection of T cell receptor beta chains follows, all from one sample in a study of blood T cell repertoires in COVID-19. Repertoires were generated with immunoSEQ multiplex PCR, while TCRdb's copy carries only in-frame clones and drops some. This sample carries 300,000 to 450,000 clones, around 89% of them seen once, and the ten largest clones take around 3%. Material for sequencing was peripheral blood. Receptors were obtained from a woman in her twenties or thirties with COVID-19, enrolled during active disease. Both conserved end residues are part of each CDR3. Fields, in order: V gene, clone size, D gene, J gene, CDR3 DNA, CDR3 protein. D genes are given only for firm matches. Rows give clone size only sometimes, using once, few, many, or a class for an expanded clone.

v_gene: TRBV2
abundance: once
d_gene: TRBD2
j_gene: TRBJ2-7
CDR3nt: TGTGCCAGCAGTGTCGCTAGCGGGTCGCGCTACGAGCAGTACTTC
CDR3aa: CASSVASGSRYEQYF

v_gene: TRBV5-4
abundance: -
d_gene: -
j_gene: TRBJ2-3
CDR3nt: TGTGCCAGCAGCTTTTCTAGCACAGATACGCAGTATTTT
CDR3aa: CASSFSSTDTQYF

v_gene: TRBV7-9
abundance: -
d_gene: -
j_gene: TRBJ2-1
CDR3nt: TGTGCCAGCAGCGTCCGGGACATCTCACCACAGTTCTTC
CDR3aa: CASSVRDISPQFF

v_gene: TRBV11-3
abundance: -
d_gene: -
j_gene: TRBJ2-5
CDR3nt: TGTGCCAGCAGCTTAGAACTCTTAAAAGAGACCCAGTACTTC
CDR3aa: CASSLELLKETQYF

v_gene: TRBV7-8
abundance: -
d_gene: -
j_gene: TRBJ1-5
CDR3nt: TGTGCCAGCAGCTCGGTGACAAGAAATCAGCCCCAGCATTTT
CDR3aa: CASSSVTRNQPQHF

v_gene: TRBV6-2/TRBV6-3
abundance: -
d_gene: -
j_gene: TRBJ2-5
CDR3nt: TGTGCCAGCAGTTACCGGAAAAGAGAGCGCCAGTACTTC
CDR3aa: CASSYRKRERQYF

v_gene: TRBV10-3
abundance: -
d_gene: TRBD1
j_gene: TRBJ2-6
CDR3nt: TGTGCCATTCTCAACCGCACAGGGGGCGTGGCTGGGGCCAACGTCCTGACTTTC
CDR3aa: CAILNRTGGVAGANVLTF

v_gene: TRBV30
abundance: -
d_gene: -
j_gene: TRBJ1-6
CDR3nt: TGTGCCTGGAGTGCCTCCCTCCCGGGTCAGGGTAATTCACCCCTCCACTTT
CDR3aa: CAWSASLPGQGNSPLHF

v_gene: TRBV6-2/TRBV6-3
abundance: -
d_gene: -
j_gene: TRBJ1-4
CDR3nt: TGTGCCAGCAGCCCACGGTTCTCGGGGACTAATGAAAAACTGTTTTTT
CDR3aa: CASSPRFSGTNEKLFF

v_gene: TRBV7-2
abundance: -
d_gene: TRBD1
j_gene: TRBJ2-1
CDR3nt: TGTGCCAGCAGCTTAGGGCAGGGGGCCGGCAATGAGCAGTTCTTC
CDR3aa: CASSLGQGAGNEQFF

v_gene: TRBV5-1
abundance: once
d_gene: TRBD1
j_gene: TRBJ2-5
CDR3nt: TGCGCCAGCAGCCCTTGGACAGGGCGGTCAGAGACCCAGTACTTC
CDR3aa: CASSPWTGRSETQYF

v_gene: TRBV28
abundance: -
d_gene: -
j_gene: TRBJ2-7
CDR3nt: TGTGCCAGCATCCCCATCCTGGGCCCCTACGAGCAGTACTTC
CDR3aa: CASIPILGPYEQYF

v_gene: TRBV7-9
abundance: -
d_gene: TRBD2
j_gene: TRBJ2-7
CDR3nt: TGTGCCAGCAGCTTTATGAGCGGGAGTTACGAGCAGTACTTC
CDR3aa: CASSFMSGSYEQYF

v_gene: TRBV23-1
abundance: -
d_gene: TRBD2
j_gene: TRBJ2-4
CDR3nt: TGCGCCAGCAGTCGATCCCGACTAGCGGCGGCCAAAAACATTCAGTACTTC
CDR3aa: CASSRSRLAAAKNIQYF

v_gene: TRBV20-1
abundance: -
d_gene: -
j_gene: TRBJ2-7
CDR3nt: TGCAGTGCTAGCCGAGAAGCGAAGCAGTACTTC
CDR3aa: CSASREAKQYF

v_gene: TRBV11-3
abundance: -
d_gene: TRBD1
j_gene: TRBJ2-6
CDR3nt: TGTGCCAGCAGCCCTCACAGGGGGCTTTCTGGGGCCAACGTCCTGACTTTC
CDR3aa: CASSPHRGLSGANVLTF

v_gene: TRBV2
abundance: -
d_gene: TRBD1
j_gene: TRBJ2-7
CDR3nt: TGTGCCAGCACCCCCGGGACAGGTGACCACGAGCAGTACTTC
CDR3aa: CASTPGTGDHEQYF

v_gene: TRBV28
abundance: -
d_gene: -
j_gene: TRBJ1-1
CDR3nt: TGTGCCAGCAGCCCGCCTAGGGGAGGTGAAGCTTTCTTT
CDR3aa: CASSPPRGGEAFF

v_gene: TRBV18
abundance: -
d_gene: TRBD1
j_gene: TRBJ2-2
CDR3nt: TGTGCCAGCTCACCATCTAGGACAGGGCCTACCGGGGAGCTGTTTTTT
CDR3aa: CASSPSRTGPTGELFF

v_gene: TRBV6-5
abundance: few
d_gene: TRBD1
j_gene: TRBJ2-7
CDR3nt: TGTGCCAGCAGTTACCCGGGACAGGGCCTCTACGAGCAGTACTTC
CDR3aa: CASSYPGQGLYEQYF

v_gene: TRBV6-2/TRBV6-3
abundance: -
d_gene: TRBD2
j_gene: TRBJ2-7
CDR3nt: TGTGCCAGCAGTTCCAGCGGGGGGACCTACGAGCAGTACTTC
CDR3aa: CASSSSGGTYEQYF

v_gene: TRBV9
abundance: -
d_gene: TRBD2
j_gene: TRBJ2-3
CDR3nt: TGTGCCAGCAGCGTAGCCGGGACTAGCGGGCTCACAGATACGCAGTATTTT
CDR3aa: CASSVAGTSGLTDTQYF

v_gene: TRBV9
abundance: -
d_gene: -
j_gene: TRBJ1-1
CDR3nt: TGTGCCAGCAGCGTGACGGGGAACACTGAAGCTTTCTTT
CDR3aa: CASSVTGNTEAFF

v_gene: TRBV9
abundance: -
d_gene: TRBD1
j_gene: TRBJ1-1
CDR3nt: TGTGCCAGCAGCGTAGGGACAGGGAACACTGAAGCTTTCTTT
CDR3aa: CASSVGTGNTEAFF

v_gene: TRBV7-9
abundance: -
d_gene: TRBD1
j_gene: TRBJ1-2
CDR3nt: TGTGCCAGCAGCTTAGGTGGGACAGCAAACTATGGCTACACCTTC
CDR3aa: CASSLGGTANYGYTF

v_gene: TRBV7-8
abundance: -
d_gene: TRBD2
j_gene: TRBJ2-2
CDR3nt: TGTGCCAGCAGCTCGGGGACTAGCGGGAGGAACACCGGGGAGCTGTTTTTT
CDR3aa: CASSSGTSGRNTGELFF